This T cell receptor (beta chain) was captured in a study of neurological immune-mediated disorders. Whole-study results and caveats: In HTLV-1-associated myelopathy, TCR clonal expansion was greatest, whereas multiple sclerosis had the least, falling below healthy controls.

cDNA was made by 5'RACE with 10-nucleotide random UMIs. TCRdb ran MiXCR on the 5' RACE reads and lists one entry per CDR3 protein. This table holds about 88,000 distinct CDR3 sequences, roughly 3.5% found once. This clonotype has a count of ten or more. Antigen specificity is unknown. The germline V gene encodes CDR1 SGHRS and CDR2 YFSETQ. CDR3 size: 14 residues. V lost 4 bases, J lost 0 bases, and 7 bases lay in between. The J gene is TRBJ2-2, the V gene TRBV5-1; D is undetermined. The source of this sequence is a woman younger than 30 with multiple sclerosis. Specimen: PBMCs. CDR3 DNA sequence: TGCGCCAGCAGCGCCAACCCGAACACCGGGGAGCTGTTTTTT. Translating gives CASSANPNTGELFF.